The rows below give T cell receptor beta chains drawn from one sample of a study of T cells in Graves' hyperthyroidism and ophthalmopathy. In TCRdb, the multiplex PCR reads were re-called with MiXCR into one record per CDR3 protein. Of around 540,000 distinct CDR3 sequences listed, under 60% were seen once; the top ten hold just under 8.5%. Sequenced material: peripheral blood or thyroid tissue (not recorded which). Receptor source: a woman between 18 and 29 years old with Graves' hyperthyroidism. Each CDR3 is given with its conserved first and last residue. D genes are given only for firm matches. Clone size is not always given. Where it is, it says once, few, many or a class for expanded clones.

13 TRBJ1-6 NA many TRBV7-9 TGTGCCAGCAGCCCAGGGCCGGCGTCACCCCTCCACTTT CASSPGPASPLHF
12 TRBJ2-5 NA NA TRBV20-1 TGCAGTGCTTACGGGCCTCATGGGACCCAGTACTTC CSAYGPHGTQYF
16 TRBJ2-3 TRBD1 NA TRBV9 TGTGCCAGCAGCGTAGGAGGCAGGGGGCACACAGATACGCAGTATTTT CASSVGGRGHTDTQYF
14 TRBJ2-7 NA NA TRBV12-3/TRBV12-4 TGTGCCAGCAGTTTCGGGACATTAGCCTACGAGCAGTACTTC CASSFGTLAYEQYF
13 TRBJ2-5 NA NA TRBV10-3 TGTGCCATCAGTGCTACCGGGAAAGAGACCCAGTACTTC CAISATGKETQYF
14 TRBJ1-6 TRBD1 many TRBV10-3 TGTGCCATCAGAGGGGACAGGGATAATTCACCCCTCCACTTT CAIRGDRDNSPLHF
13 TRBJ2-5 NA few TRBV11-2 TGTGCCAGCAGCGGGGCGAACGAAGAGACCCAGTACTTC CASSGANEETQYF
17 TRBJ1-5 TRBD1 NA TRBV2 TGTGCCAGCACTGGGTACCCGGGACAGGGGAGCAATCAGCCCCAGCATTTT CASTGYPGQGSNQPQHF
13 TRBJ2-7 TRBD2 few TRBV19 TGTGCCAGTAGTATTACTAGCGTTTACGAGCAGTACTTC CASSITSVYEQYF
13 TRBJ1-5 NA NA TRBV15 TGTGCCAGCAGTTACCAGGCACATCAGCCCCGGCATTTT CASSYQAHQPRHF
14 TRBJ1-2 NA NA TRBV2 TGTGCCAGCACCTCCCCGACAGCCCCCTATGGCTACACCTTC CASTSPTAPYGYTF
20 TRBJ2-6 NA few TRBV7-6 TGTGCCAGCAGCTTGGTCGTGGTCGCAGGTGGAGCTCCTGGGGCCAACGTCCTGACTTTC CASSLVVVAGGAPGANVLTF
15 TRBJ2-7 TRBD2 few TRBV10-3 TGTGCCAGCAGTTACTCGGCTAGCGGGTCCTACGAGCAGTACTTC CASSYSASGSYEQYF
14 TRBJ2-7 TRBD2 few TRBV7-2 TGTGCCAGCAGCTCAAGACTAGCGGGATTCGAGCAGTACTTC CASSSRLAGFEQYF
15 TRBJ2-7 TRBD1 NA TRBV7-3 TGTGCCAGCAGCTTCTCGGGACAGGGGTCTGGCGAGCAGTACTTC CASSFSGQGSGEQYF
11 TRBJ1-1 NA many TRBV14 TGCGTCGACCTGGCGGACACTGAAGCTTTCTTT CVDLADTEAFF
13 TRBJ1-2 TRBD1 NA TRBV2 TGTGCCAGCTGGACAGGGCTATCCTATGGCTACACCTTC CASWTGLSYGYTF
15 TRBJ2-2 TRBD1 NA TRBV7-2 TGCGCCAGCAGCCAAGGACAGGGGTACACCGGGGAGCTGTTTTTT CASSQGQGYTGELFF
16 TRBJ1-5 NA NA TRBV12-3/TRBV12-4 TGTGCCAGCAGCTGGGGGGAGGGATATAGCAATCAGCCCCAGCATTTT CASSWGEGYSNQPQHF
16 TRBJ1-2 TRBD1 NA TRBV12-3/TRBV12-4 TGTGCCAGCAGTTTTCTGGGACAGGTGACTAACTATGGCTACACCTTC CASSFLGQVTNYGYTF
13 TRBJ2-7 NA few TRBV2 TGTGCCAGCAAAGGACAGGGAGGGTACGAGCAGTACTTC CASKGQGGYEQYF
19 TRBJ2-5 TRBD2 NA TRBV7-9 TGTGCCAGCAGGAGGGGGCCAGGACTAGCGGGAGGAAACCAAGAGACCCAGTACTTC CASRRGPGLAGGNQETQYF
16 TRBJ1-3 NA NA TRBV2 TGTGCCAGCAGTCCGCTCCGCGGGACCTCTGGAAACACCATATATTTT CASSPLRGTSGNTIYF
14 TRBJ1-2 TRBD1 NA TRBV19 TGTGCCAGTAGTCCTGCCGGGACAGGCTATGGCTACACCTTC CASSPAGTGYGYTF
14 TRBJ1-3 NA NA TRBV6-5 TGTGCCAGCAGCCGGCGCATCTCTGGAAACACCATATATTTT CASSRRISGNTIYF
13 TRBJ1-1 NA NA TRBV11-2 TGTGCCAGCAGCTTAGTGGTCAGATCGGGAGCTTTCTTT CASSLVVRSGAFF
16 TRBJ1-5 NA few TRBV2 TGTGCCAGCAGTCCACTGACCCCGATTAACAATCAGCCCCAGCATTTT CASSPLTPINNQPQHF
14 TRBJ1-1 NA few TRBV9 TGTGCCAGCAGCGTACAGGGGCTTATTACTGAAGCTTTCTTT CASSVQGLITEAFF
11 TRBJ1-2 NA many TRBV10-3 TGTGCCATCATCGGCCAGGAGGGCTACACCTTC CAIIGQEGYTF
19 TRBJ2-2 TRBD2 few TRBV25-1 TGTGCCAGCAGTTCCCCCCGCCTGCTAGCGGGAGGGGGCACCGGGGAGCTGTTTTTT CASSSPRLLAGGGTGELFF
16 TRBJ2-7 TRBD1 few TRBV24-1 TGTGCCACCAGTGATGCGCCTGGGACAGGGGCCTACGAGCAGTACTTC CATSDAPGTGAYEQYF
18 TRBJ1-5 TRBD1 NA TRBV7-9 TGTGCCAGCAGCCGGGGACAGGGGGCACATTATAGCAATCAGCCCCAGCATTTT CASSRGQGAHYSNQPQHF
16 TRBJ1-3 NA few TRBV19 TGTGCCAGTAGTATCCGTGACGGAATCTCTGGAAACACCATATATTTT CASSIRDGISGNTIYF
15 TRBJ1-4 TRBD1 NA TRBV20-1 TGCAGTGCTCCCGGGACAGGGGCAACTAATGAAAAACTGTTTTTT CSAPGTGATNEKLFF
15 TRBJ1-3 TRBD1 NA TRBV6-1 TGTGCCAGCAGCTTCGCGACAGGGAGCGGAAACACCATATATTTT CASSFATGSGNTIYF
14 TRBJ1-4 NA many TRBV10-1 TGCGCCAGCAGTGAGTCTTCACGGAATGAAAAACTGTTTTTT CASSESSRNEKLFF
17 TRBJ2-5 TRBD2 NA TRBV10-3 TGTGCCAGCAGCGACCGTTCTAGCGGGAGGGGAGGAGAGACCCAGTACTTC CASSDRSSGRGGETQYF
12 TRBJ1-1 NA many TRBV2 TGTGCCAGCAGCCACCATGAGGCTGAAGCTTTCTTT CASSHHEAEAFF
13 TRBJ1-2 NA many TRBV2 TGTGCCAGCAGTTACCGGGACAACTATGGCTACACCTTC CASSYRDNYGYTF
14 TRBJ2-2 NA NA TRBV20-1 TGCAGTGCAAAGGTCGGGCCGAACACCGGGGGGCTGTTTTTT CSAKVGPNTGGLFF
13 TRBJ1-1 NA NA TRBV7-8 TGTGCCAGCGGGCAAGGGTGGGACACTGAAGCTTTCTTT CASGQGWDTEAFF
14 TRBJ1-5 NA NA TRBV12-3/TRBV12-4 TGTGCCAGCAGTTTAAGGTGGGGTACTCAGCCCCAGCATTTT CASSLRWGTQPQHF
15 TRBJ2-7 TRBD2 NA TRBV7-8 TGTGCCAGCAGCGCGAGGACTAGCGGGGAGAATAAACCAATATTC CASSARTSGENKPIF
14 TRBJ2-7 NA NA TRBV14 TGTGCCAGCACCCCCCAAGCGACCGGCGACGAGCAGTACTTC CASTPQATGDEQYF
15 TRBJ2-5 NA once TRBV7-2 TGTGCCAGCAGCTTAGGGGGCGCCGACCAAGAGACCCAGTACTTC CASSLGGADQETQYF